Below are 4 T cell receptor beta chains sequenced from a single sample in a study of blood T cells in healthy people across ages. A J-beta primer mix and a sample-barcoded 5' primer were used in a second PCR of roughly 6 to 12 cycles. TCRdb independently ran MiXCR on the 5' RACE reads; one entry per CDR3 protein. The repertoire holds about 1.4 million distinct CDR3 sequences, with approximately 60% as singletons. Sequenced input: blood. The receptors shown here come from a man aged 18 to 30 in good health.

This rearrangement joins TRBV20-1 to TRBJ2-4; 7 bases agree with TRBD1. The last part of the DNA fits TRBJ2-5 better; the J call may be wrong. Looked up from germline, CDR1 is DFQATT and CDR2 is SNEGSKA (reference sequence). This CDR3 comprises 13 residues. The CDR3 DNA is TGCAGTGCTGAGACAGGGTTGGGGGAGACCCAGTACTTC. It yields the protein CSAETGLGETQYF.

The chain recombines TRBV12-3 or TRBV12-4 with TRBJ1-2, with D possibly TRBD1 on 5 matching bases. V lost 3 bases and J lost 4, with 15 bases in between. This CDR3 has 15 amino acids. The CDR3 spells CASSLGSRTSYGYTF. The CDR3 region has the DNA TGTGCCAGCAGTTTGGGGTCTCGGACATCCTATGGCTACACCTTC.

The table lists this clonotype with a few counts. The chain combines TRBV12-3 or TRBV12-4 with TRBJ2-4; unclear D gene. This CDR3 is built from 15 residues. V was pared by 1 base and J by 0 bases, with 7 bases between. CDR3 bases: TGTGCCAGCAGTTTAGGGACGCTAGCCAAAAACATTCAGTACTTC. This gives the protein CASSLGTLAKNIQYF.

CDR3 DNA: TGTGCCAGCAGTGGGTCCTGGGATGAGCAGTTCTTC. This encodes CASSGSWDEQFF. The rearrangement links TRBV2 to TRBJ2-1; no clear D. Germline V gene lookup returns CDR1 SNHLY and CDR2 FYNNEI. Trimming shortened V by 4 bases and J by 8 bases, and 9 bases separated the two germline ends. The CDR3 has 12 residues.